These 25 T cell receptor beta chains came from one sample sequenced in a study of T cell repertoires in cytomegalovirus infection. TCRdb processed the reads anew with MiXCR; each CDR3 protein has one entry. The sample gives under 800,000 distinct CDR3 sequences, roughly 24% of which show up once; around 8% is in the top ten. Material for sequencing was CD8+ T cells from PBMCs. These receptors all come from a human donor in good health (CMV status not recorded). Some clones in this sample may be carry-over from other donors' samples.

The chain uses TRBV29-1 and TRBJ2-7, with no clear D. This CDR3 contains 13 residues. Germline CDR1 reads SQVTM; CDR2 reads ANQGSEA. Trimming pared 0 bases from V and 4 bases from J, leaving 10 bases between. DNA for the CDR3: TGCAGCGTTGAAGATCTGGGCGGATACGAGCAGTACTTC. It translates to CSVEDLGGYEQYF.

The rearrangement links TRBV7-9 to TRBJ1-2, with no clear D. This CDR3 has 16 residues. Germline loops: CDR1 SEHNR, CDR2 FQNEAQ (reference sequence). Trimming shortened V by 7 bases and J by 0 bases, and 18 bases separated the two germline ends. Here the CDR3 reads CASTPEERRANYGYTF. The CDR3 DNA reads as TGTGCCAGCACCCCTGAGGAAAGGCGAGCTAACTATGGCTACACCTTC.

For this clonotype: A read error is possible here, since a much larger clone lies one base away. The J gene is TRBJ1-2, the V gene TRBV28; D gene uncertain. The germline gives CDR1 MDHEN, CDR2 SYDVKM. The CDR3 extends over 11 amino acids. CDR3 protein: CTSSFHYGYTF. In DNA form, the CDR3 reads TGTACCAGCAGTTTCCACTATGGCTACACCTTC.

This clonotype showed up just a few times. The chain uses TRBV28 and TRBJ1-5; D perhaps matches TRBD1 (5 bases). Trimming stripped 5 bases from V and 7 bases from J, with 15 bases between. CDR1 MDHEN and CDR2 SYDVKM come from the germline V gene. This CDR3 has 14 residues. The CDR3 DNA follows: TGTGCCAGCAGTCCTTTCGAGGGGAGGCAGCCCCAGCATTTT. It translates to CASSPFEGRQPQHF.

This clonotype has only a few counts. V is TRBV2 and J is TRBJ2-1; tentative D call: TRBD2 (6 bases). CDR1 and CDR2 (germline): SNHLY, FYNNEI. The CDR3 totals 16 residues. Trimming removed 3 bases at V and 2 bases at J, with 14 bases between. The CDR3 region is CASSEVSGSPYNEQFF. CDR3 DNA: TGTGCCAGCAGTGAGGTTAGCGGTTCTCCCTACAATGAGCAGTTCTTC.

This clonotype has more than one count but fewer than ten. The chain couples TRBV4-3 to TRBJ2-1; D unresolved. The CDR3 is 15 amino acids. The V end was cut by 1 base, the J end by 6 bases, with 13 bases between. The germline CDR1 and CDR2 sequences are LGHNA and YSLEER. The CDR3 DNA is TGCGCCAGCAGCCAAGTATTCCGGGCGGCCAATGAGCAGTTCTTC. Protein product: CASSQVFRAANEQFF.

V is TRBV6-2 or TRBV6-3 and J is TRBJ1-1; TRBD1 is a possible D gene (5 bases). The CDR3 sequence is 15 residues long. V was pared by 0 bases and J by 1 base, with 9 bases between. The germline V gene encodes CDR1 MNHEY and CDR2 SVGEGT. The CDR3 DNA is TGTGCCAGCAGTTACTCGATGGGGCCGAACACTGAAGCTTTCTTT. It is translated as CASSYSMGPNTEAFF.

On this clonotype itself: A much larger clonotype is one base distant, so this may be a read error. In DNA form, the CDR3 reads TGTGCCAGCAGTTTTTTACGAATCGGGACTTCACCCCTCCACTTT. Its translation is CASSFLRIGTSPLHF. The chain couples TRBV28 to TRBJ1-6; possible D gene TRBD1, 5 bases. Trimming removed 3 bases at V and 9 bases at J, with 15 bases between. The CDR3 is 15 residues long. In germline, CDR1 is MDHEN, CDR2 SYDVKM.

The rearrangement uses TRBV6-2 or TRBV6-3 and TRBJ2-1, with TRBD2 identical over 8 bases. The junction had 10 bases not matched to a gene; V was cut back by 5 bases and J by 4 bases. The CDR3 spans 16 residues. CDR1 and CDR2 (germline): MNHEY, SVGEGT. The CDR3 nucleotides are TGTGCCAGCAGTGACCGGGGAGCGGGGGCTTACAATGAGCAGTTCTTC. Protein: CASSDRGAGAYNEQFF.

V gene TRBV29-1 combines with J gene TRBJ2-3; D ambiguous. Germline V gives CDR1 SQVTM, CDR2 ANQGSEA. The CDR3 extends over 14 amino acids. V dropped 5 bases and J dropped 0 bases, with 12 bases sitting between them. The CDR3 loop is CSVLPGSSTDTQYF. Written as DNA, the CDR3 is TGCAGCGTTTTGCCCGGATCTAGCACAGATACGCAGTATTTT.

This chain joins TRBV29-1 and TRBJ1-2, with a weak D call TRBD1 (5 bases). There are 19 residues in the CDR3. Germline V lookup: CDR1 SQVTM, CDR2 ANQGSEA. V shed 7 bases and J shed 3 bases, with 33 bases lying between them. In nucleotides, the CDR3 is TGCAGCGGCGTTACGCAATTCGGGACGGGGAGAGGTGGATACTATGGCTACACCTTC. Residues: CSGVTQFGTGRGGYYGYTF.

V gene TRBV29-1 combines with J gene TRBJ2-7, with 11 bases aligning to TRBD1. CDR1 and CDR2 from the germline V gene are SQVTM and ANQGSEA. This CDR3 is 16 amino acids long. The J segment lost 3 bases and the V segment lost 0 bases, leaving 7 bases of the junction unmatched. CDR3 protein: CSVEDSGDRGFYEQYF. DNA for the CDR3: TGCAGCGTTGAAGATTCAGGGGACAGGGGGTTCTACGAGCAGTACTTC.

This clonotype came up many times. The chain has TRBV12-3 or TRBV12-4 and TRBJ1-2; 9 nucleotides agree with TRBD1. V was pared by 6 bases and J by 6 bases, with 5 bases of the junction left unmatched. The CDR3 is 13 residues long. The chain's CDR3 is CASSKGQGNGYTF. CDR3 bases: TGTGCCAGCAGCAAGGGACAGGGAAATGGCTACACCTTC.

A few counts support this clonotype. The chain combines TRBV5-6 with TRBJ1-2; D is uncertain. Between the trimmed V and J ends, which lost 3 bases and 4 bases, there was a span of 13 bases. The CDR3 extends over 14 amino acids. CDR1 and CDR2 from the germline V gene are SGHDT and YYEEEE. The DNA for the CDR3 is TGTGCCAGCAGCTCCGTTTGGGCCGGCTATGGCTACACCTTC. Amino acids: CASSSVWAGYGYTF.

The V and J genes are TRBV19 and TRBJ2-1; the D gene is possibly TRBD2 (6 bases). The CDR3 loop spans 15 amino acids. Trimming pared 1 base from V and 4 bases from J, leaving 11 bases between. Germline CDR1 is LNHDA and CDR2 is SQIVND (reference sequence). The CDR3 nucleotides are TGTGCCAGTAGTATAGGGGGGACTTCGTACAATGAGCAGTTCTTC. Protein sequence: CASSIGGTSYNEQFF.

This clonotype was seen many times. V and J are TRBV7-2 and TRBJ1-1, with D possibly TRBD1 on 6 matching bases. Germline V gene sequence: CDR1 SGHTA, CDR2 FQGNSA. The CDR3 extends over 14 amino acids. V lost 5 bases, J lost 10 bases, and 20 bases lay in between. The CDR3 coding sequence is TGTGCCAGCAGCGCCGGTACAGGGTCTTTCGGAGCTTTCTTT. The encoded protein is CASSAGTGSFGAFF.

This clonotype came up a few times. The chain recombines TRBV6-6 with TRBJ2-5; possibly TRBD2 for D (5 bases). Germline-derived CDR1 and CDR2 are MNHNY and SVGAGI (reference sequence). The CDR3 covers 12 residues. Deletions cut 5 bases from V and 3 bases from J, with 7 bases between. The DNA for the CDR3 is TGTGCCAGCAGTACAGCGGAAGAGACCCAGTACTTC. Protein: CASSTAEETQYF.

There are many counts of this clonotype. V usage is TRBV14 and J usage is TRBJ2-3; D is unresolved. Germline CDR1 reads SGHDN; CDR2 reads FVKESK. V was trimmed by 3 bases and J by 0 bases, leaving 4 bases between them. This CDR3 has 13 amino acids. CDR3 amino acids: CASSQASTDTQYF. DNA for the CDR3: TGTGCCAGCAGCCAGGCTAGCACAGATACGCAGTATTTT.

This sequence joins TRBV7-9 and TRBJ1-1; D gene unclear. This CDR3 is 17 amino acids long. Trimming stripped 1 base from V and 9 bases from J, with 24 bases between. From germline, CDR1 is SEHNR and CDR2 FQNEAQ (reference sequence). For the CDR3, the DNA is TGTGCCAGCAGCTTAGGACCGGGAAAGATAGGACGAGATCAAGCTTTCTTT. It encodes CASSLGPGKIGRDQAFF.

On this clonotype itself: One end of the junction fails to match germline, which may point to a read error. The rearrangement uses TRBV6-2 or TRBV6-3 and TRBJ2-3; 7 positions match TRBD1. CDR1 and CDR2 (germline): MNHEY, SVGEGT. The CDR3 runs to 17 residues. This CDR3 reads CASSYSPDRFGTDMQYF. The DNA of the CDR3 is TGTGCCAGCAGTTACTCGCCCGACCGGTTTGGGACAGATATGCAGTATTTT.

This clonotype was found many times. The CDR3, as DNA: TGTGCCAGCAGCCCAGCGGACACCTATGAAGCTTTCTTT. Residues: CASSPADTYEAFF. V and J are TRBV7-9 and TRBJ1-1; TRBD1 might be the D (5 bases). Germline V gives CDR1 SEHNR, CDR2 FQNEAQ (reference sequence). The CDR3 runs 13 residues. Deletions cut 5 bases from V and 7 bases from J, with 14 bases between.

CDR3 sequence: CASLPRAYEAFF. The CDR3 DNA reads TGTGCCAGCCTCCCCCGCGCGTATGAAGCTTTCTTT. V usage is TRBV6-6 and J usage is TRBJ1-1; no reliable D call. The V gene lost 8 bases and the J gene lost 7 bases, with 14 bases spanning the gap. Germline CDR1 reads MNHNY; CDR2 reads SVGAGI (reference sequence). The CDR3 covers 12 residues.

The sample holds many counts of this clonotype. The chain couples TRBV6-1 to TRBJ1-1; D call uncertain. V lost 10 bases, J lost 6 bases, and 12 bases lay in between. The CDR3 spans 11 residues. Germline lookup yields CDR1 MNHNS and CDR2 SASEGT. The CDR3 protein is CANPDPPEAFF. DNA of the CDR3: TGTGCCAACCCGGACCCCCCTGAAGCTTTCTTT.

The chain carries TRBV12-3 or TRBV12-4 and TRBJ2-7, with TRBD2 matching 9 bases. V lost 5 bases, J lost 2 bases, and 10 bases stayed unmatched. The CDR3 loop spans 16 amino acids. This CDR3 is CASSPPGTSTTYEQYF. CDR3 in DNA: TGTGCCAGCAGTCCACCGGGGACTAGCACAACCTACGAGCAGTACTTC.

This clonotype was counted ten times or more. The chain combines TRBV7-8 with TRBJ2-1; TRBD1 aligns across 12 bases. Germline CDR1 and CDR2: SGHVS and FQNEAQ. Trimming at V came to 3 bases and at J to 1 base, leaving 7 bases not matched to a gene. This CDR3 is 18 amino acids long. The DNA for the CDR3 is TGTGCCAGCAGCTTGGACTCGGGACAGGGGGCTTCCTACAATGAGCAGTTCTTC. Its protein is CASSLDSGQGASYNEQFF.